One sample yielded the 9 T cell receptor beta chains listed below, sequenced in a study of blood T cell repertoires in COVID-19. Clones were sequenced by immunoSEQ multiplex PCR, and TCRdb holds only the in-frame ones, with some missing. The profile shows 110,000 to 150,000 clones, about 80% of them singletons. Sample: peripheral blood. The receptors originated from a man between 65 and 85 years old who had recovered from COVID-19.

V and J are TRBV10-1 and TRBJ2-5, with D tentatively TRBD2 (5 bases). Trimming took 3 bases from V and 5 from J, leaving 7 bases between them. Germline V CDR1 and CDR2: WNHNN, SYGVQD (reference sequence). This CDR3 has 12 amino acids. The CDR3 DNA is TGCGCCAGCAGTGACGGGGTGGAGACCCAGTACTTC. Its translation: CASSDGVETQYF.

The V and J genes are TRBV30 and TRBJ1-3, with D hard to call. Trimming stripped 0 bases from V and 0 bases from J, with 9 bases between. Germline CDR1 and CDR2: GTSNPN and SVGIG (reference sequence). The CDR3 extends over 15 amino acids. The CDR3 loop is CAWSVTRYSGNTIYF. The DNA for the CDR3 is TGTGCCTGGAGTGTAACCCGCTACTCTGGAAACACCATATATTTT. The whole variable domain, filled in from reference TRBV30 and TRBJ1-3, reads SQTIHQWPATLVQPVGSPLSLECTVEGTSNPNLYWYRQAAGRGLQLLFYSVGIGQISSEVPQNLSASRPQDRQFILSSKKLLLSDSGFYLCAWSVTRYSGNTIYFGEGSWLTVV.

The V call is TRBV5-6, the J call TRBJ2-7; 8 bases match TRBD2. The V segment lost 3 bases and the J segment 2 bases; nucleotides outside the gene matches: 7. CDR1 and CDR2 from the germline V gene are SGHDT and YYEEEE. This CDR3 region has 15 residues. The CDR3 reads CASSSMIAGTYEQYF. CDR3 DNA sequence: TGTGCCAGCAGCTCAATGATAGCGGGAACCTACGAGCAGTACTTC.

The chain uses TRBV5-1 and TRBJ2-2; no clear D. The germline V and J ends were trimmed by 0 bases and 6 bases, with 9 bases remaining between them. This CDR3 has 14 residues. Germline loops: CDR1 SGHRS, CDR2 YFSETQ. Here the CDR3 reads CASSLVYGPGELFF. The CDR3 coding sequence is TGCGCCAGCAGCTTGGTCTATGGTCCCGGGGAGCTGTTTTTT.

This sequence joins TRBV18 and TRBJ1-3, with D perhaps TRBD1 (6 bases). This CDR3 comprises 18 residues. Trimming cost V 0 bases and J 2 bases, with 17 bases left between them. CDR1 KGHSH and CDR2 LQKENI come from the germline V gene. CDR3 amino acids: CASSPPGQNKGPGNTIYF. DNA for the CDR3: TGTGCCAGCTCACCACCGGGACAAAATAAAGGACCTGGAAACACCATATATTTT.

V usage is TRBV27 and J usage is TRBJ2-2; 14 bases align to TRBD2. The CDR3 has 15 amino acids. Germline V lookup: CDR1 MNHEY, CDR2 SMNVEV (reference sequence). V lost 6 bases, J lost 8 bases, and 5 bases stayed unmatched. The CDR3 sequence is CASRVGTSGSGELFF. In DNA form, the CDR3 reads TGTGCCAGCAGAGTCGGGACTAGCGGGAGTGGGGAGCTGTTTTTT.

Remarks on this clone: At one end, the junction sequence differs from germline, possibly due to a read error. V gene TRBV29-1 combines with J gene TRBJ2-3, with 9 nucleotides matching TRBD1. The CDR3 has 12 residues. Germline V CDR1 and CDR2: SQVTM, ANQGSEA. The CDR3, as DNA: TGCAGCGCCCCAAACGGACCGGGGACAGGGCATTTT. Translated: CSAPNGPGTGHF.

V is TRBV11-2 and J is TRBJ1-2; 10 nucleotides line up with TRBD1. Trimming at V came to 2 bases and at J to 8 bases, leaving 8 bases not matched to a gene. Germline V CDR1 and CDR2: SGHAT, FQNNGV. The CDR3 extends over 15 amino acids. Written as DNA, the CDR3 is TGTGCCAGCAGCTTACGGCGACAGGGGGCTCAAGGCTACACCTTC. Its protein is CASSLRRQGAQGYTF.

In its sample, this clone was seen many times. The CDR3 sequence is CASSRAGAADAGNTIYF. In DNA, the CDR3 is TGTGCCAGCAGCCGTGCGGGGGCAGCCGACGCTGGAAACACCATATATTTT. The chain recombines TRBV7-9 with TRBJ1-3; weak D call: TRBD1 (6 bases). CDR1 and CDR2 (germline): SEHNR, FQNEAQ (reference sequence). The CDR3 covers 17 residues. The germline V and J ends were trimmed by 5 bases and 2 bases, with 19 bases remaining between them.